This TCR beta chain was found in a study of post-analysis software for immune sequencing data. A word on this clonotype: The antigen is undetermined.

The CDR3 spans 13 residues. Germline V gene sequence: CDR1 DFQATT, CDR2 SNEGSKA (reference sequence). V was shortened by 8 bases and J by 6 bases, with 20 bases between the two germline ends. Notes on the study in general: Several TRBV segments (TRBV5-6, TRBV5-1 and TRBV20-1 among them) occurred more frequently in patients than in controls. Comparison with controls showed significantly lower normalized Chao1 diversity in multiple sclerosis patients.

The TCR beta cDNA libraries contained unique molecular identifiers. TCRdb called the PCR reads again in MiXCR, with one record for every CDR3 protein. The data contain around 710,000 distinct CDR3 sequences, around 45% of them singletons. Sequencing was carried out using blood. V is TRBV20-1 and J is TRBJ2-7; perhaps D is TRBD1 or TRBD2 (6 bases each). The sequence derives from a girl aged 10 to 17 with multiple sclerosis. CDR3 DNA sequence: TGCAGTTCACAAGTCGGCAGGGGAGGCGAGCAGTACTTC. This codes for CSSQVGRGGEQYF.